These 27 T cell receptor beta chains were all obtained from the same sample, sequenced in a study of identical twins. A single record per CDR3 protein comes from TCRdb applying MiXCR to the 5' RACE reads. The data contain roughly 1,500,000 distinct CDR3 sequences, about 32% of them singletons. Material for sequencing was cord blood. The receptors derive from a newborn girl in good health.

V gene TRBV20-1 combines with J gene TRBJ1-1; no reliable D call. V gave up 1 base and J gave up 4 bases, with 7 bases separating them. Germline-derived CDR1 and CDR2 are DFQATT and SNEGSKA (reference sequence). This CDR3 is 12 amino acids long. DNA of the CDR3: TGCAGTGCTAGAGCTCAGGTCACTGAAGCTTTCTTT. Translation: CSARAQVTEAFF.

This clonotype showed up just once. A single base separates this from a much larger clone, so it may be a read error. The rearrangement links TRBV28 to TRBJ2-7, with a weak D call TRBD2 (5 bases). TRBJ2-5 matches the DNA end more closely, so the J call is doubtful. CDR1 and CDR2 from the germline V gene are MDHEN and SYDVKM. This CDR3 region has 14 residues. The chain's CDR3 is CASSLEAVQGTQYF. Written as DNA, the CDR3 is TGTGCCAGCAGTTTAGAAGCGGTCCAAGGGACCCAGTACTTC.

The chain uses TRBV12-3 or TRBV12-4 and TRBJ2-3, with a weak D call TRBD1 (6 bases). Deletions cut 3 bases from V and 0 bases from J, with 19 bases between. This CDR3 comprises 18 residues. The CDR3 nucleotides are TGTGCCAGCAGTTTCCGGAGACAGGAGGTTTTGAGCACAGATACGCAGTATTTT. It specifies CASSFRRQEVLSTDTQYF.

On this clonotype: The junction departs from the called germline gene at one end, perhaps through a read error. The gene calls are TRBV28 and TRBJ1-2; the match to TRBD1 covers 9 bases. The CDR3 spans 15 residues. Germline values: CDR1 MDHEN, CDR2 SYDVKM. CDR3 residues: CTSRVWGQGIGGYTF. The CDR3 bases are TGTACCAGCAGGGTTTGGGGACAGGGAATTGGCGGCTACACCTTC.

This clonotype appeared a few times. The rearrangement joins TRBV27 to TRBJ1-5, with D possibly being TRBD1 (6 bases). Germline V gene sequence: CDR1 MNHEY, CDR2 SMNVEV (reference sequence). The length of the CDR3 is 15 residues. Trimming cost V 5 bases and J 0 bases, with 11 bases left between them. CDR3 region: CASSLRGFSNQPQHF. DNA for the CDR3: TGTGCCAGCAGTCTTAGGGGGTTTAGCAATCAGCCCCAGCATTTT.

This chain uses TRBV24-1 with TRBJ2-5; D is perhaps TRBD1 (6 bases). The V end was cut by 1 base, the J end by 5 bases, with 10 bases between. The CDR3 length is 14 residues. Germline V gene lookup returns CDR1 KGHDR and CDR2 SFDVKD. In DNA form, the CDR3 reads TGTGCCACCAGTGATTTCCAAGACAGGGAGACCCAGTACTTC. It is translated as CATSDFQDRETQYF.

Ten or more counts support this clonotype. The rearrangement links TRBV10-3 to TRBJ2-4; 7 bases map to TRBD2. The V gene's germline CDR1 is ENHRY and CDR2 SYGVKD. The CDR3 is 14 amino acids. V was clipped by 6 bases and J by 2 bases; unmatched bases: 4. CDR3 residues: CAIRGAGPKNIQYF. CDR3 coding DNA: TGTGCCATCAGGGGAGCGGGACCCAAAAACATTCAGTACTTC.

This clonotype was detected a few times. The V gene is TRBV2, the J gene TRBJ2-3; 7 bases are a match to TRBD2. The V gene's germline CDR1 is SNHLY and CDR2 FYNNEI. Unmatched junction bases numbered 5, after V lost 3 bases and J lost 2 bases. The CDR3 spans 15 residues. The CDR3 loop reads CASSEALAATDTQYF. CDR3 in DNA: TGTGCCAGCAGTGAGGCGCTAGCGGCCACAGATACGCAGTATTTT.

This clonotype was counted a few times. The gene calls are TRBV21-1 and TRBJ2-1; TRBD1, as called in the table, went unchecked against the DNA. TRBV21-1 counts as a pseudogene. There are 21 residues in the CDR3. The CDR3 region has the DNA TGTGCCAGCAGCAAAAGGGATGGTGGACAGGGGGCAAAAGGCTCCTACAATGAGCAGTTCTTC. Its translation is CASSKRDGGQGAKGSYNEQFF.

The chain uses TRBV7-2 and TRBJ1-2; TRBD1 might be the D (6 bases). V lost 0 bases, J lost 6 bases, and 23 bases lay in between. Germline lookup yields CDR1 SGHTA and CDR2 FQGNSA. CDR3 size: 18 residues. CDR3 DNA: TGTGCCAGCAGCTTAGCGGGGGGCTTCGTCAAAAGGGCTAATGGCTACACCTTC. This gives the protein CASSLAGGFVKRANGYTF.

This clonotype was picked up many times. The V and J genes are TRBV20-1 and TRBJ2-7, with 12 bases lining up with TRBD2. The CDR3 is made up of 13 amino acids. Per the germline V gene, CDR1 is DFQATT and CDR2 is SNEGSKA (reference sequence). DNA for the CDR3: TGCAGCGCCAGGACTAGCGGGACCTACGAGCAGTACTTC. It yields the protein CSARTSGTYEQYF.

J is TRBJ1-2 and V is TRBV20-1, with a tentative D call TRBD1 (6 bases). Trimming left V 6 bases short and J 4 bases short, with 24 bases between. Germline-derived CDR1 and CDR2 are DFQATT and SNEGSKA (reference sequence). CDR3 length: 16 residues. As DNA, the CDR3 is TGCAGTGCCCCGGGGGGTTTTACAGGGTCTTTCTATGGCTACACCTTC. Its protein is CSAPGGFTGSFYGYTF.

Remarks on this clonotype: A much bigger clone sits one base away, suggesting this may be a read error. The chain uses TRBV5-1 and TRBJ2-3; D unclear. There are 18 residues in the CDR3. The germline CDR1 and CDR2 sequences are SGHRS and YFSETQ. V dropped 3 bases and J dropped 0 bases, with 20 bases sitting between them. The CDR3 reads CASSSAGVESLSTDTQYF. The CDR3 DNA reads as TGCGCCAGCAGCTCGGCCGGAGTGGAAAGCCTTAGCACAGATACGCAGTATTTT.

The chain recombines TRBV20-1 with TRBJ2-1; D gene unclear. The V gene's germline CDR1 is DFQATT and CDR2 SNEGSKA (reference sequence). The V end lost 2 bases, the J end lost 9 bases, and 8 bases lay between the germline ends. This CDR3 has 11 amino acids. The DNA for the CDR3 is TGCAGTGCTAGACGTCCGCGTGAGCAGTTCTTC. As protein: CSARRPREQFF.

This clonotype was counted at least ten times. The CDR3 is CASSFGGGATNEKLFF. Written as DNA, the CDR3 is TGCGCCAGCAGCTTCGGGGGTGGAGCAACTAATGAAAAACTGTTTTTT. The chain recombines TRBV5-1 with TRBJ1-4, with a possible D match to TRBD1 (5 bases). Trimming took off 2 bases at V and 0 bases at J, with 11 bases between the two ends. The V gene's germline CDR1 is SGHRS and CDR2 YFSETQ. The CDR3 runs to 16 residues.

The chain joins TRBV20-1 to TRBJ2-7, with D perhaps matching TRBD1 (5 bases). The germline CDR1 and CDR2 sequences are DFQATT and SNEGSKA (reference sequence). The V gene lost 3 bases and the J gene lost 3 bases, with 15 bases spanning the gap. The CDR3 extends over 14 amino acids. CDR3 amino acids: CSASRDPRFYEQYF. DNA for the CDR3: TGCAGTGCTAGCAGGGATCCCCGGTTCTACGAGCAGTACTTC.

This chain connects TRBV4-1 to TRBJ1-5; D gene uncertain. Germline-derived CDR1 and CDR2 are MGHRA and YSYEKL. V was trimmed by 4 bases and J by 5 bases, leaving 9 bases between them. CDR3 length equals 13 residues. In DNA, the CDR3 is TGCGCCAGCAGCCCAAGTGAGCATCAGCCCCAGCATTTT. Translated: CASSPSEHQPQHF.

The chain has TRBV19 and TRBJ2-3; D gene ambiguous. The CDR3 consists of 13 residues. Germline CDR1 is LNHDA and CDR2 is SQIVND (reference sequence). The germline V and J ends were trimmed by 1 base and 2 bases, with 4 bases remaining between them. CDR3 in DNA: TGTGCCAGTAGTATAGGGGCCACAGATACGCAGTATTTT. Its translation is CASSIGATDTQYF.

The CDR3 DNA follows: TGTGCCAGCAGGGGACTACACACCGGGGAGCTGTTTTTT. Translating gives CASRGLHTGELFF. The chain recombines TRBV12-3 or TRBV12-4 with TRBJ2-2; 7 nucleotides line up with TRBD2. This CDR3 comprises 13 residues. V shed 6 bases and J 3 bases; nucleotides not matched to a gene: 1.

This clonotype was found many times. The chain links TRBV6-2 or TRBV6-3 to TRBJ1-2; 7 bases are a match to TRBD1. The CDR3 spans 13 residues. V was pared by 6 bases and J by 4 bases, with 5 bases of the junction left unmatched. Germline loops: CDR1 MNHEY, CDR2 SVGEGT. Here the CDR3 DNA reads TGTGCCAGCAGCCGTGGACAGGCCTATGGCTACACCTTC. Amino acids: CASSRGQAYGYTF.

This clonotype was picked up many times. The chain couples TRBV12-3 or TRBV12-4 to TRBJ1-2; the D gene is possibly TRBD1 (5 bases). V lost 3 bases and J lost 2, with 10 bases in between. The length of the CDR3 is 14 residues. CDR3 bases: TGTGCCAGCAGTTTTGTGGGGACCAACTATGGCTACACCTTC. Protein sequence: CASSFVGTNYGYTF.

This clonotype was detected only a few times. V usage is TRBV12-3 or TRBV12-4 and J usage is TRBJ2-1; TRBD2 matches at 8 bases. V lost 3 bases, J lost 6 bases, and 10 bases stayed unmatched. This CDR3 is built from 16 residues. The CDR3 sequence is CASSLGTAGVGNEQFF. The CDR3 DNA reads TGTGCCAGCAGTTTGGGCACAGCGGGAGTGGGCAATGAGCAGTTCTTC.

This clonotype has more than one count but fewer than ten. CDR3 bases: TGCAGCGCCGTCGGACAGGGGACAATCGAGCAGTACTTC. It specifies CSAVGQGTIEQYF. The V gene is TRBV29-1, the J gene TRBJ2-7, with 9 bases identical to TRBD1. Germline CDR1 reads SQVTM; CDR2 reads ANQGSEA. There are 13 residues in the CDR3. The V gene end was trimmed by 7 bases and the J gene end by 6 bases; junction bases not matched to a gene: 10.

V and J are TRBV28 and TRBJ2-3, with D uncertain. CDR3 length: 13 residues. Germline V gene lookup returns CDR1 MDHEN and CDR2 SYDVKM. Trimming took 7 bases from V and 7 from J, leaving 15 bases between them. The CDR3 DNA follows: TGTGCCAGCACGCCGGCAGTTTACAATACGCAGTATTTT. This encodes CASTPAVYNTQYF.

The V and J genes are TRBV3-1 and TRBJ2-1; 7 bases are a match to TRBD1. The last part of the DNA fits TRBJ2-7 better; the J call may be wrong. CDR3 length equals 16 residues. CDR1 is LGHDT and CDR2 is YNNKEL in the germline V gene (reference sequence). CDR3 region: CASSRTGALSYNEQYF. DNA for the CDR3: TGTGCCAGCAGTCGTACAGGGGCCCTATCCTACAATGAGCAGTACTTC.

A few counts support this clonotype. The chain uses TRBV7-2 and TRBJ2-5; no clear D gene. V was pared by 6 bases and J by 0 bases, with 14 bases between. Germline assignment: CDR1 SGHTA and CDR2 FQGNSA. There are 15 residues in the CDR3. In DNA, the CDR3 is TGTGCCAGCAGGCAATTACATATGTACCAAGAGACCCAGTACTTC. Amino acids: CASRQLHMYQETQYF.

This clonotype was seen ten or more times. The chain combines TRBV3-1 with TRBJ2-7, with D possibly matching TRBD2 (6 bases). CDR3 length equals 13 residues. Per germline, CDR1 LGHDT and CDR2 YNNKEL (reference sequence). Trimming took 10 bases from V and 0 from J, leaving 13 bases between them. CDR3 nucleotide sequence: TGTGCCACCAGAGGGGACTTCTCCTACGAGCAGTACTTC. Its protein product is CATRGDFSYEQYF.